The 9 T cell receptor beta chains reported below all come from one sample, sequenced in a study of shared clonotypes between healthy human individuals. Sequencing used immunoSEQ multiplex PCR; TCRdb keeps in-frame clones, though not all of them. The sample consists of hundreds of thousands of clones, 70% to 80% of them appearing once. Sequencing used PBMCs. The receptors were gathered from a woman in her 40s in good health. Some clones in this sample may be carry-over from other donors' samples.

J is TRBJ2-7 and V is TRBV7-3; 9 bases match TRBD1. Germline CDR1 SGHTA, CDR2 FQGTGA. V was pared by 5 bases and J by 0 bases, with 5 bases of the junction left unmatched. The CDR3 runs 15 residues. CDR3 region: CASSHGTGSSYEQYF. CDR3 in DNA: TGTGCCAGCAGCCACGGGACAGGGTCCTCCTACGAGCAGTACTTC.

Comments on this clone: No conserved phenylalanine or tryptophan is present at the end of the CDR3, so a read error is the likely explanation. This chain uses TRBV7-8 with TRBJ2-2; tentatively, D is TRBD2 (6 bases). Trimming removed 2 bases from V and 4 bases from J, with 17 bases in between. The CDR3 extends over 17 amino acids. CDR1 SGHVS and CDR2 FQNEAQ come from the germline V gene. The CDR3 DNA reads as TGTGCCAGCAGCTTACGGATGAGCGGGTGGGGCACCGGGGAGCTGTTTCTT. Translation gives CASSLRMSGWGTGELFL.

This chain links TRBV6-5 with TRBJ1-2, with 7 bases aligning to TRBD1. The CDR3 is made up of 13 amino acids. Losses at the gene ends were 7 bases for V and 8 bases for J; bases not matched to a gene: 10. Per germline, CDR1 MNHEY and CDR2 SVGAGI. The CDR3 sequence is CASTPNRGLGYTF. For the CDR3, the DNA is TGTGCCAGCACCCCTAATAGGGGGCTAGGCTACACCTTC.

This clone was found many times. The CDR3 region is CASSRQGSKLFF. CDR3 nucleotide sequence: TGTGCCAGCAGTCGACAGGGGAGTAAACTGTTTTTT. This chain connects TRBV5-4 to TRBJ1-4, with TRBD1 matching 8 bases. The V and J ends lost 5 bases and 11 bases, in that order; junction bases with no gene match: 5. Germline V gives CDR1 SGHNT, CDR2 YYREEE (reference sequence). The CDR3 consists of 12 residues.

This rearrangement joins TRBV7-8 to TRBJ2-5; D is perhaps TRBD2 (5 bases). V dropped 5 bases and J dropped 5 bases, with 21 bases sitting between them. This CDR3 spans 16 amino acids. Per the germline V gene, CDR1 is SGHVS and CDR2 is FQNEAQ. CDR3 nucleotide sequence: TGTGCCAGCAGCCCCAGCGGACCAAATAACAAGGAGACCCAGTACTTC. Protein product: CASSPSGPNNKETQYF.

The V and J genes are TRBV7-9 and TRBJ2-6; TRBD2 matches at 8 bases. The V segment lost 1 base and the J segment 0 bases; nucleotides outside the gene matches: 8. Germline V lookup: CDR1 SEHNR, CDR2 FQNEAQ (reference sequence). The CDR3 loop spans 19 amino acids. The CDR3 sequence is CASSLVRLAGHSGANVLTF. CDR3 bases: TGTGCCAGCAGCTTAGTGCGTCTAGCGGGCCACTCTGGGGCCAACGTCCTGACTTTC.

This clone was detected only once. The chain's CDR3 is CASKRGTLNTEAFF. CDR3 sequence (DNA): TGTGCCAGCAAGCGGGGCACCTTGAACACTGAAGCTTTCTTT. V and J are TRBV6-5 and TRBJ1-1, with a tentative D call TRBD1 (5 bases). The CDR3 runs 14 residues. Germline V lookup: CDR1 MNHEY, CDR2 SVGAGI. The ends were cut back, 7 bases at V and 0 bases at J, with 12 bases in the middle.

The V and J genes are TRBV5-1 and TRBJ1-4, with 12 bases lining up with TRBD1. Trimming cost V 4 bases and J 5 bases; bases outside gene matches: 9. The CDR3 consists of 17 residues. In germline, CDR1 is SGHRS, CDR2 YFSETQ. The CDR3 spells CASSPRDRGLRNEKLFF. The CDR3 region has the DNA TGCGCCAGCAGCCCCCGGGACAGGGGGCTGCGGAATGAAAAACTGTTTTTT. The full variable domain, in which reference TRBV5-1 and TRBJ1-4 provide the parts outside the CDR3, is KAGVTQTPRYLIKTRGQQVTLSCSPISGHRSVSWYQQTPGQGLQFLFEYFSETQRNKGNFPGRFSGRQFSNSRSEMNVSTLELGDSALYLCASSPRDRGLRNEKLFFGSGTQLSVL.

This rearrangement joins TRBV6-6 to TRBJ1-2, with a possible D match to TRBD1 (6 bases). The CDR3 runs 13 residues. Germline CDR1 MNHNY, CDR2 SVGAGI (reference sequence). Trimming took off 7 bases at V and 2 bases at J, with 11 bases between the two ends. This CDR3 is CASILGQNYGYTF. CDR3 DNA: TGTGCCAGCATCCTCGGACAGAACTATGGCTACACCTTC.